This record looks at one TCR beta chain sequence and its context. The sample belongs to a study of blood T cell repertoires in COVID-19. This CDR3 contains 18 residues. V dropped 3 bases and J dropped 3; count of bases not matched to a gene: 12. The germline gives CDR1 MDHEN, CDR2 SYDVKM. Original processing methods: Nucleated cell counts were estimated from reference gene primer amplification. The method was immunoSEQ multiplex PCR; TCRdb's version includes in-frame clones alone and lacks a portion of them. D and trimming were read from the DNA, whereas the V and J calls and clone size are those reported in that table. This sample has over 200,000 clones, with less than 85% found just once.

Sequenced input: PBMCs or T cells enriched from blood (not recorded which). This chain links TRBV28 with TRBJ2-1, with TRBD1 matching over 9 bases. This clonotype was sampled from a man aged 35 to 55 who had recovered from COVID-19. This CDR3 is CASSFRTVDRGFYNEQFF. CDR3 DNA: TGTGCCAGCAGTTTCCGGACCGTGGACAGGGGTTTCTACAATGAGCAGTTCTTC.